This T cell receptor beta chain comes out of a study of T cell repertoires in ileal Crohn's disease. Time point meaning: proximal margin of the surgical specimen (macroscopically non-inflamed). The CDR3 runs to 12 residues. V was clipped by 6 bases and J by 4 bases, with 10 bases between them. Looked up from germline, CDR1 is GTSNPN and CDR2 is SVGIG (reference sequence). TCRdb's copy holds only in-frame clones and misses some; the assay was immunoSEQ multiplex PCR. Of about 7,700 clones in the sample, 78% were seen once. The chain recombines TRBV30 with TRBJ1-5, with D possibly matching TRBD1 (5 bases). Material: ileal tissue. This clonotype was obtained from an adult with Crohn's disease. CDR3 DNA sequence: TGTGCCTGTCGTCAGGGAAATCAGCCCCAGCATTTT. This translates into CACRQGNQPQHF.